A single count supports the clone carrying this T cell receptor beta chain. The antigen is unknown. It was CD45RO-negative cells, positively selected for CCR7, that made up naive CD8 cells, with terminally differentiated effector memory CD45RA+ cells excluded. The data were obtained in a study of shared clonotypes between healthy human individuals. Background on the study: Three CD4 naive, three CD4 memory, two CD8 naive and one CD8 memory plate were used per donor.

Study results and limitations: Four donors shared 4.5% to 6.5% of their naive CD4 clonotypes.

V was pared by 5 bases and J by 2 bases, with 15 bases between. In germline, CDR1 is MDHEN, CDR2 SYDVKM. The CDR3 covers 15 residues. Sequenced by immunoSEQ multiplex PCR; TCRdb stores in-frame clones only, minus some. Of around 1,900,000 clones in the sample, over 85% were seen once. This sequence joins TRBV28 and TRBJ2-5; TRBD1 might be the D (6 bases). The sequence was collected from a man aged 18 to 30 in good health. Some clones in this sample may be carry-over from other donors' samples. Sequencing was performed on naive CD8+ T cells from PBMCs. CDR3 in DNA: TGTGCCAGCAGTCCGCCGGGACACATACAAGAGACCCAGTACTTC. Protein product: CASSPPGHIQETQYF.